The rows below give T cell receptor beta chains drawn from one sample of a study of T cells in Graves' hyperthyroidism and ophthalmopathy. TCRdb re-called the multiplex PCR reads through MiXCR, storing one row per CDR3 protein. The sample has a few hundred thousand distinct CDR3 sequences, about 13% seen once; the top ten hold less than 10%. The sequenced material came from blood. The receptors here all came from a woman younger than 30 with Graves' hyperthyroidism. The CDR3 runs from the conserved cysteine through the conserved F or W. A D gene is named only where the DNA matches it firmly. Not all rows give a size; the values are once, few, many and, for expanded clones, a class.

j_gene: TRBJ2-7
abundance: few
v_gene: TRBV18
d_gene: TRBD2
CDR3nt: TGTGCCAGCTCCTCAAGGTCTAGCGGGAAGTACGAGCAGTACTTC
CDR3aa: CASSSRSSGKYEQYF

j_gene: TRBJ2-7
abundance: many
v_gene: TRBV24-1
d_gene: -
CDR3nt: TGTGCCACCTCAGACGGATCCTACGAGCAGTACTTC
CDR3aa: CATSDGSYEQYF

j_gene: TRBJ1-1
abundance: many
v_gene: TRBV7-3
d_gene: -
CDR3nt: TGTGCCAGCAGCCAAGGGGCACCTACAGAAGCTTTCTTT
CDR3aa: CASSQGAPTEAFF

j_gene: TRBJ2-5
abundance: many
v_gene: TRBV20-1
d_gene: TRBD1
CDR3nt: TGCAGTGCTAGACTGAGGGGGACAGCCCAAGAGACCCAGTACTTC
CDR3aa: CSARLRGTAQETQYF

j_gene: TRBJ1-6
abundance: many
v_gene: TRBV5-1
d_gene: TRBD1
CDR3nt: TGCGCCAGCAGCCGGGACAGGATTAATTCACCCCTCCACTTT
CDR3aa: CASSRDRINSPLHF

j_gene: TRBJ2-1
abundance: many
v_gene: TRBV7-3
d_gene: TRBD2
CDR3nt: TGTGCCAGCAGCTTGGCGACTAGCGGGAGAGGGGCCTACAATGAGCAGTTCTTC
CDR3aa: CASSLATSGRGAYNEQFF

j_gene: TRBJ2-1
abundance: many
v_gene: TRBV3-1
d_gene: -
CDR3nt: TGTGCCAGCAACCTACAGGGTCATGAGCAGTTCTTC
CDR3aa: CASNLQGHEQFF

j_gene: TRBJ2-1
abundance: -
v_gene: TRBV19
d_gene: -
CDR3nt: TGTGCCAGTAGTGACAGACTAGTCGCCTACAATGAGCAGTTCTTC
CDR3aa: CASSDRLVAYNEQFF

j_gene: TRBJ2-1
abundance: -
v_gene: TRBV6-1
d_gene: TRBD1
CDR3nt: TGTGCCAGCAGTGCCGACAGGGGTGGGTACAATGAGCAGTTCTTC
CDR3aa: CASSADRGGYNEQFF

j_gene: TRBJ1-4
abundance: -
v_gene: TRBV19
d_gene: -
CDR3nt: TGTGCCAGTAGTCAAGGGAGTGAAAAACTGTTTTTT
CDR3aa: CASSQGSEKLFF

j_gene: TRBJ2-5
abundance: -
v_gene: TRBV9
d_gene: TRBD2
CDR3nt: TGTGCCAGCAGCGTAGACCCGACTAGCGGGATCAAGACCCAGTACTTC
CDR3aa: CASSVDPTSGIKTQYF

j_gene: TRBJ1-2
abundance: many
v_gene: TRBV27
d_gene: -
CDR3nt: TGTGCCAGCAGTTCTCCTTGGGGAGGCTACACCTTC
CDR3aa: CASSSPWGGYTF

j_gene: TRBJ2-5
abundance: -
v_gene: TRBV19
d_gene: TRBD2
CDR3nt: TGTGCCAGTAGTATAGGGTTGGCGGGAGTGGTAGAGACCCAGTACTTC
CDR3aa: CASSIGLAGVVETQYF

j_gene: TRBJ1-1
abundance: -
v_gene: TRBV30
d_gene: TRBD1
CDR3nt: TGTGCCTGGAGTCCGACAGGGGGGGACACTGAAGCTTTCTTT
CDR3aa: CAWSPTGGDTEAFF

j_gene: TRBJ1-1
abundance: many
v_gene: TRBV28
d_gene: -
CDR3nt: TGTGCCTCCGGAGAACAGGGTAAAATGAACACTGAAGCTTTCTTT
CDR3aa: CASGEQGKMNTEAFF

j_gene: TRBJ1-5
abundance: many
v_gene: TRBV2
d_gene: TRBD1
CDR3nt: TGTGCCAGCAGTGGGACAGGGAAGGGGAATCAGCCCCAGCATTTT
CDR3aa: CASSGTGKGNQPQHF

j_gene: TRBJ1-5
abundance: many
v_gene: TRBV19
d_gene: -
CDR3nt: TGTGCCAGTAGTATTAAAGGGATGGGGGGCGGTCAGCCCCAGCATTTT
CDR3aa: CASSIKGMGGGQPQHF

j_gene: TRBJ1-6
abundance: many
v_gene: TRBV6-1
d_gene: -
CDR3nt: TGTGCCAGCAGTTTGCCGAATTCACCCCTCCACTTT
CDR3aa: CASSLPNSPLHF

j_gene: TRBJ1-5
abundance: many
v_gene: TRBV28
d_gene: TRBD1
CDR3nt: TGTGCCAGCAGCCCTGGACAGGCCAATCAGCCCCAGCATTTT
CDR3aa: CASSPGQANQPQHF

j_gene: TRBJ2-2
abundance: many
v_gene: TRBV20-1
d_gene: -
CDR3nt: TGCAGTGCTAGAGACAGGACGAACACCGGGGAGCTGTTTTTT
CDR3aa: CSARDRTNTGELFF

j_gene: TRBJ2-7
abundance: -
v_gene: TRBV9
d_gene: -
CDR3nt: TGTGCCAGCAGCGTAGGGCAGCCGCCCACCTACGAGCAGTACTTC
CDR3aa: CASSVGQPPTYEQYF

j_gene: TRBJ2-7
abundance: many
v_gene: TRBV2
d_gene: TRBD1
CDR3nt: TGTGCCAGCAGTGAAGTTAGAGGGGGCCTTAGCTCCTACGAGCAGTACTTC
CDR3aa: CASSEVRGGLSSYEQYF